Here is one T cell receptor beta chain with its context. These data belong to a study of T cells in localized non-small cell lung cancer. TCRdb keeps only in-frame clones here, not all; method: immunoSEQ multiplex PCR. Here the sample spans around 96,000 clones, under 95% being singletons. Trimming removed 0 bases from V and 4 bases from J; junction bases left unmatched: 8. CDR3 size: 17 residues. The germline V gene encodes CDR1 SGHRS and CDR2 YFSETQ. V is TRBV5-1 and J is TRBJ1-2; the match to TRBD1 covers 11 bases. Material: PBMCs, obtained before any cancer treatment. This receptor was taken from a woman aged 35 to 69 with stage II squamous cell lung carcinoma. The chain's CDR3 is CASSLEDRGQKGYGYTF. In DNA, the CDR3 is TGCGCCAGCAGCTTGGAGGACAGGGGGCAAAAGGGCTATGGCTACACCTTC.